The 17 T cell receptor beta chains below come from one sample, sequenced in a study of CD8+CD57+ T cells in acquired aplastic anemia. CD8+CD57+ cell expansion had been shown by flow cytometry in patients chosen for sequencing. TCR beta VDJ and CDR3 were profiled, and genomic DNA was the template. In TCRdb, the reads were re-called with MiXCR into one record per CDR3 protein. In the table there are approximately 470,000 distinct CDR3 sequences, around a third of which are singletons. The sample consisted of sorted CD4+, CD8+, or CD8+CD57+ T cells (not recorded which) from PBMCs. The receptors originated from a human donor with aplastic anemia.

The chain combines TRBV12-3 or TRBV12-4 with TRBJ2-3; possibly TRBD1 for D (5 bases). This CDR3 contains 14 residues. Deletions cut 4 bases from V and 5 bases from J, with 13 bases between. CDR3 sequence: CASSSNKGIDTQYF. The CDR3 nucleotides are TGTGCCAGCAGTTCGAATAAGGGGATAGATACGCAGTATTTT.

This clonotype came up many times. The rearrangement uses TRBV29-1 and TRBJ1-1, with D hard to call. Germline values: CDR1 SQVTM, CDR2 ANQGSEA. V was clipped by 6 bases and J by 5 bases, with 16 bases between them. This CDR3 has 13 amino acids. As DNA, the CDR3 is TGCAGCGTGATGCCCAAGACCGTAACTGAAGCTTTCTTT. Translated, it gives CSVMPKTVTEAFF. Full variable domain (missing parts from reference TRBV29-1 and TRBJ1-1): SAVISQKPSRDICQRGTSLTIQCQVDSQVTMMFWYRQQPGQSLTLIATANQGSEATYESGFVIDKFPISRPNLTFSTLTVSNMSPEDSSIYLCSVMPKTVTEAFFGQGTRLTVV.

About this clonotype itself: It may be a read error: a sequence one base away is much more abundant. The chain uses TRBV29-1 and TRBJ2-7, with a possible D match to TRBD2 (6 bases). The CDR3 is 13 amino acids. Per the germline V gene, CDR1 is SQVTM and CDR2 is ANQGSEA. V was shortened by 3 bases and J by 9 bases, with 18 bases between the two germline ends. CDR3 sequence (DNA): TGCAGCGTTGAGAAACGGGAGACCGACGGGCAGTACTTC. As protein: CSVEKRETDGQYF.

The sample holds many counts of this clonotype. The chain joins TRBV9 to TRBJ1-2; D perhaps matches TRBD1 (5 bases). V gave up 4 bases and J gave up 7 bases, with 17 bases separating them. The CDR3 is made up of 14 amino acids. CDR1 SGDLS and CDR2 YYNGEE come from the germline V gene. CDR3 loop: CASSLQKDISGYTF. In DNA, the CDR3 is TGTGCCAGCAGCTTACAAAAGGACATCTCTGGCTACACCTTC.

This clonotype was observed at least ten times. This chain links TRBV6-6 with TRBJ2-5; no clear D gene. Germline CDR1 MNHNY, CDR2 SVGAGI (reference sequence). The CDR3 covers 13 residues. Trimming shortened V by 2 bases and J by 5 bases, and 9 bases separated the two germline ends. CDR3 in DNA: TGTGCCAGCAGTTACGGTAGAAGGGAGACCCAGTACTTC. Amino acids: CASSYGRRETQYF.

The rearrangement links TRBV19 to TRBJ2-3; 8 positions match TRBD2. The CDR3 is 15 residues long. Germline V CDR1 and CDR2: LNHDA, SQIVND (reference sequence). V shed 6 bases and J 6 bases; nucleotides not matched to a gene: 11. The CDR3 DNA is TGTGCCAGTAGACCCAGCGGGGGTATTACTGATACGCAGTATTTT. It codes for CASRPSGGITDTQYF.

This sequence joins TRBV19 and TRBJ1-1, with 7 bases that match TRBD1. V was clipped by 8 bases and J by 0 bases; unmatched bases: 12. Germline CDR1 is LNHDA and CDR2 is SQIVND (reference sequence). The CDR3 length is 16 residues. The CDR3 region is CASGTLGQVLNTEAFF. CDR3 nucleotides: TGTGCCAGTGGTACCCTCGGACAGGTCCTGAACACTGAAGCTTTCTTT.

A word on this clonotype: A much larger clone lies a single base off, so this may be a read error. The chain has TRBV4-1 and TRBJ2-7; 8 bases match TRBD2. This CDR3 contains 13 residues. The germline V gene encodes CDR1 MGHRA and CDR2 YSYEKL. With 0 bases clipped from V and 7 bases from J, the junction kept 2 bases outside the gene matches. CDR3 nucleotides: TGCGCCAGCAGCCAAGATCCGGGAGGGGAGCAGTACTTC. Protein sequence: CASSQDPGGEQYF.

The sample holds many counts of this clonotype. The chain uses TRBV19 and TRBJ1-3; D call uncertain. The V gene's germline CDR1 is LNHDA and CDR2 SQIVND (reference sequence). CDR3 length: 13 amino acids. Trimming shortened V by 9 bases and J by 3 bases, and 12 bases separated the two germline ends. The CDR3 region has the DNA TGTGCCAGCAGAGTAGGAGGTGGAAACACCATATATTTT. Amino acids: CASRVGGGNTIYF.

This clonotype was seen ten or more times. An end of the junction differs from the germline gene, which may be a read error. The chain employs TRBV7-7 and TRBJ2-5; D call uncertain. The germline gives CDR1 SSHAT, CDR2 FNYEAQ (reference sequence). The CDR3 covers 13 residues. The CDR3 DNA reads TGTGCTAGCAGCCTCGGGCTAAAAGAGACCCAGTACTTC. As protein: CASSLGLKETQYF.

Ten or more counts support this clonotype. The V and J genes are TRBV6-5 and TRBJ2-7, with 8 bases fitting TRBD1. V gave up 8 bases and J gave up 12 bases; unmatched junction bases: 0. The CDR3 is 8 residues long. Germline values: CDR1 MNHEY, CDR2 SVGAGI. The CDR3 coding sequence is TGTGCCAGCCAGGGGGCGTACTTC. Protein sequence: CASQGAYF.

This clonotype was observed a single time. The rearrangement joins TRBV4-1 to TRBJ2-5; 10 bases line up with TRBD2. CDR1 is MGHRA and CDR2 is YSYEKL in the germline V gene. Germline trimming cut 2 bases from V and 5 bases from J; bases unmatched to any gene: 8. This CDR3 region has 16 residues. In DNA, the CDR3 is TGCGCCAGCAGCCAAACCGGAGCGGGGGGGGAGGAGACCCAGTACTTC. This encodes CASSQTGAGGEETQYF.

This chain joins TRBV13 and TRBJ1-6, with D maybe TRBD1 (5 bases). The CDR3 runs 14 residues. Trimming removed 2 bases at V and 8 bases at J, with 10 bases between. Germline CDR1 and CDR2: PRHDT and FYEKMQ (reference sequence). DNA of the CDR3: TGTGCCAGCAGCTTATTAATGGGGGATTCACCCCTCCACTTT. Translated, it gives CASSLLMGDSPLHF.

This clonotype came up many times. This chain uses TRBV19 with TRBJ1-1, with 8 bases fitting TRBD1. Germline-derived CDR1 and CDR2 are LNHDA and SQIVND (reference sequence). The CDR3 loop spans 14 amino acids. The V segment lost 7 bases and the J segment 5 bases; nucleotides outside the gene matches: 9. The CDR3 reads CASTTGGAGTEAFF. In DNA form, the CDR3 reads TGTGCCAGTACCACAGGGGGGGCAGGGACTGAAGCTTTCTTT.

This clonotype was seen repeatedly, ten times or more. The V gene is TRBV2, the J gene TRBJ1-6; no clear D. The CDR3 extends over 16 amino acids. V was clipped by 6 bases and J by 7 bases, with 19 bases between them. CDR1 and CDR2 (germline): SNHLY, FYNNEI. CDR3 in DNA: TGTGCCAGCAGGGAAAGACCGCAATCGAGGAATTCACCCCTCCACTTT. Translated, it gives CASRERPQSRNSPLHF. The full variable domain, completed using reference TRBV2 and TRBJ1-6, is EPEVTQTPSHQVTQMGQEVILRCVPISNHLYFYWYRQILGQKVEFLVSFYNNEISEKSEIFDDQFSVERPDGSNFTLKIRSTKLEDSAMYFCASRERPQSRNSPLHFGNGTRLTVT.

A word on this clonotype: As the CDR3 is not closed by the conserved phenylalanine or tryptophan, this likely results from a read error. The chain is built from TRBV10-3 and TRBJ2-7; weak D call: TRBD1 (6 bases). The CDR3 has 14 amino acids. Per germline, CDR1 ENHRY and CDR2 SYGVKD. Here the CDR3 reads CASSDVRGSYEQYL. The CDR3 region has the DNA TGTGCCAGCAGTGATGTCAGGGGATCCTACGAGCAGTACCTC.

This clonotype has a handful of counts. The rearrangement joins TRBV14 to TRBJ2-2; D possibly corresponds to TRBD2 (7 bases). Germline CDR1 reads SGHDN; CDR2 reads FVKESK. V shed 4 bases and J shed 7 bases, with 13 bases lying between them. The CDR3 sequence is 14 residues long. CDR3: CASSRGGAGGELFF. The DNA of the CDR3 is TGTGCCAGCAGCCGAGGGGGGGCCGGCGGGGAGCTGTTTTTT. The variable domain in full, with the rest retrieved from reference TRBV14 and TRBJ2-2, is EAGVTQFPSHSVIEKGQTVTLRCDPISGHDNLYWYRRVMGKEIKFLLHFVKESKQDESGMPNNRFLAERTGGTYSTLKVQPAELEDSGVYFCASSRGGAGGELFFGEGSRLTVL.